The rows below give T cell receptor beta chains drawn from one sample of a study of blood T cell repertoires in COVID-19. TCRdb's table, derived via immunoSEQ multiplex PCR, lists solely in-frame clones and lacks some. The sample consists of roughly 57,000 clones, almost 80% of them appearing once. Input material: peripheral blood. These receptors were collected from a man aged 60-69 years with acute or convalescent COVID-19. CDR3s include the opening cysteine and the closing phenylalanine or tryptophan. D genes are given only for firm matches. Clone size, where shown, is once, few, many, or a class for clones that have expanded.

v_call: TRBV27
d_call: -
clone_size: few
j_call: TRBJ2-6
cdr3_aa: CASSLIPLGSGANVLTF
cdr3_nt: TGTGCCAGCAGTTTAATACCCCTAGGCTCTGGGGCCAACGTCCTGACTTTC

v_call: TRBV12-5
d_call: -
clone_size: few
j_call: TRBJ1-4
cdr3_aa: CASGLQMAGWREKLFF
cdr3_nt: TGTGCTAGTGGTTTGCAAATGGCAGGGTGGCGAGAAAAACTGTTTTTT

v_call: TRBV19
d_call: -
clone_size: -
j_call: TRBJ1-2
cdr3_aa: CASSMGGLPREGNYGYTF
cdr3_nt: TGTGCCAGTAGTATGGGGGGTTTGCCTAGAGAGGGGAACTATGGCTACACCTTC

v_call: TRBV10-1
d_call: -
clone_size: -
j_call: TRBJ1-1
cdr3_aa: CASSELGNTEAFF
cdr3_nt: TGCGCCAGCAGTGAGCTCGGGAACACTGAAGCTTTCTTT

v_call: TRBV15
d_call: -
clone_size: -
j_call: TRBJ1-3
cdr3_aa: CATSRERGRVGSGNTIYF
cdr3_nt: TGTGCCACCAGCAGAGAAAGGGGGAGAGTAGGCTCTGGAAACACCATATATTTT

v_call: TRBV7-3
d_call: -
clone_size: -
j_call: TRBJ1-5
cdr3_aa: CASIQENRVGNQPQHF
cdr3_nt: TGTGCCAGCATCCAAGAGAACAGGGTCGGCAATCAGCCCCAGCATTTT

v_call: TRBV28
d_call: TRBD1
clone_size: few
j_call: TRBJ1-1
cdr3_aa: CASSTRGQGDTEAFF
cdr3_nt: TGTGCCAGCAGCACCCGGGGACAGGGGGACACTGAAGCTTTCTTT

v_call: TRBV12-3/TRBV12-4
d_call: -
clone_size: -
j_call: TRBJ1-2
cdr3_aa: CASSLAEGDGYTF
cdr3_nt: TGTGCCAGCAGTTTAGCGGAGGGCGATGGCTACACCTTC

v_call: TRBV6-5
d_call: TRBD1
clone_size: -
j_call: TRBJ1-1
cdr3_aa: CASILPTGPNTEAFF
cdr3_nt: TGTGCCAGCATTCTCCCGACAGGGCCAAACACTGAAGCTTTCTTT

v_call: TRBV9
d_call: -
clone_size: -
j_call: TRBJ1-6
cdr3_aa: CASSPWDYSSYNSPLHF
cdr3_nt: TGTGCCAGCAGCCCTTGGGACTACTCCTCCTATAATTCACCCCTCCACTTT

v_call: TRBV27
d_call: TRBD1
clone_size: -
j_call: TRBJ2-2
cdr3_aa: CASRQTGLMTGELFF
cdr3_nt: TGTGCCAGCAGACAGACAGGGTTGATGACCGGGGAGCTGTTTTTT

v_call: TRBV5-6
d_call: TRBD2
clone_size: once
j_call: TRBJ2-7
cdr3_aa: CASSLQYNGGAQEQYF
cdr3_nt: TGTGCCAGCAGCTTGCAGTACAACGGGGGGGCACAGGAGCAGTACTTC

v_call: TRBV5-5
d_call: -
clone_size: -
j_call: TRBJ2-7
cdr3_aa: CASSLGSGNYEQYF
cdr3_nt: TGTGCCAGCAGCTTAGGTTCAGGGAACTACGAGCAGTACTTC

v_call: TRBV4-1
d_call: -
clone_size: -
j_call: TRBJ1-2
cdr3_aa: CASSRVLLADGYTF
cdr3_nt: TGCGCCAGCAGCCGGGTCCTGCTTGCGGATGGCTACACCTTC

v_call: TRBV7-8
d_call: TRBD1
clone_size: -
j_call: TRBJ2-5
cdr3_aa: CASSLIWGQETQYF
cdr3_nt: TGTGCCAGCAGCTTAATCTGGGGACAGGAGACCCAGTACTTC

v_call: TRBV10-3
d_call: -
clone_size: -
j_call: TRBJ2-7
cdr3_aa: CAIQDRQAGYEQYF
cdr3_nt: TGTGCCATCCAAGATCGGCAGGCCGGCTACGAGCAGTACTTC

v_call: TRBV5-1
d_call: -
clone_size: once
j_call: TRBJ1-2
cdr3_aa: CASSSGGGYYGYTF
cdr3_nt: TGCGCCAGCAGCTCCGGGGGAGGCTACTATGGCTACACCTTC

v_call: TRBV18
d_call: -
clone_size: -
j_call: TRBJ2-7
cdr3_aa: CASSPGQSRTYEQYF
cdr3_nt: TGTGCCAGCTCCCCAGGACAATCGCGAACCTACGAGCAGTACTTC

v_call: TRBV6-5
d_call: -
clone_size: -
j_call: TRBJ1-6
cdr3_aa: CASSYSDGGSPLHF
cdr3_nt: TGTGCCAGCAGTTACTCGGACGGGGGGTCACCCCTCCACTTT

v_call: TRBV5-1
d_call: TRBD2
clone_size: -
j_call: TRBJ2-1
cdr3_aa: CASSLATGGDTNEQFF
cdr3_nt: TGCGCCAGCAGCTTGGCCACGGGGGGTGATACAAATGAGCAGTTCTTC

v_call: TRBV11-2
d_call: TRBD1
clone_size: -
j_call: TRBJ2-7
cdr3_aa: CASRSYQTGVSYEQYF
cdr3_nt: TGTGCCAGCCGAAGTTACCAGACAGGGGTCTCCTACGAGCAGTACTTC

v_call: TRBV11-2
d_call: -
clone_size: -
j_call: TRBJ1-6
cdr3_aa: CASSLGATGGRGYSPLHF
cdr3_nt: TGTGCCAGCAGCTTAGGGGCGACGGGGGGTCGGGGGTATTCACCCCTCCACTTT

v_call: TRBV5-1
d_call: TRBD2
clone_size: many
j_call: TRBJ2-1
cdr3_aa: CASSLRGGSSYNEQFF
cdr3_nt: TGCGCCAGCAGCTTGAGGGGAGGGAGCTCCTACAATGAGCAGTTCTTC

v_call: TRBV29-1
d_call: -
clone_size: -
j_call: TRBJ1-1
cdr3_aa: CSVLTGRWTEAFF
cdr3_nt: TGCAGCGTCCTCACAGGGAGATGGACTGAAGCTTTCTTT

v_call: TRBV4-1
d_call: -
clone_size: -
j_call: TRBJ1-4
cdr3_aa: CASSQVFSGGNEKLFF
cdr3_nt: TGCGCCAGCAGCCAAGTTTTTTCCGGAGGGAATGAAAAACTGTTTTTT

v_call: TRBV30
d_call: TRBD1
clone_size: -
j_call: TRBJ1-2
cdr3_aa: CAWRGQAYGYTF
cdr3_nt: TGTGCCTGGAGAGGACAGGCCTATGGCTACACCTTC

v_call: TRBV4-2
d_call: TRBD2
clone_size: -
j_call: TRBJ2-1
cdr3_aa: CASSQDTGLAAYNEQFF
cdr3_nt: TGTGCCAGCAGCCAAGATACGGGACTAGCGGCTTACAATGAGCAGTTCTTC

v_call: TRBV29-1
d_call: TRBD1
clone_size: many
j_call: TRBJ1-1
cdr3_aa: CSVQGDTEAFF
cdr3_nt: TGCAGCGTTCAGGGGGACACTGAAGCTTTCTTT

v_call: TRBV10-3
d_call: TRBD1
clone_size: -
j_call: TRBJ1-5
cdr3_aa: CAISVQGGDQPQHF
cdr3_nt: TGTGCCATCAGTGTACAGGGGGGGGATCAGCCCCAGCATTTT

v_call: TRBV6-5
d_call: TRBD2
clone_size: many
j_call: TRBJ2-1
cdr3_aa: CASIHRGGEQFF
cdr3_nt: TGTGCCAGCATTCACCGGGGGGGAGAGCAGTTCTTC

v_call: TRBV5-1
d_call: -
clone_size: -
j_call: TRBJ1-4
cdr3_aa: CASSLRGDNNEKLFF
cdr3_nt: TGCGCCAGCAGCTTGCGAGGGGACAATAATGAAAAACTGTTTTTT

v_call: TRBV5-4
d_call: -
clone_size: once
j_call: TRBJ2-1
cdr3_aa: CASSLDSTGEFF
cdr3_nt: TGTGCCAGCAGCTTGGATTCTACGGGGGAGTTCTTC

v_call: TRBV6-1
d_call: -
clone_size: few
j_call: TRBJ1-6
cdr3_aa: CASSEYSGGQSPLHF
cdr3_nt: TGTGCCAGCAGTGAATATTCGGGAGGTCAATCACCCCTCCACTTT

v_call: TRBV7-2
d_call: -
clone_size: -
j_call: TRBJ1-2
cdr3_aa: CASSLNGASTF
cdr3_nt: TGTGCCAGCAGCTTAAACGGAGCATCCACCTTC

v_call: TRBV2
d_call: -
clone_size: -
j_call: TRBJ1-4
cdr3_aa: CASSVTEADEKLFF
cdr3_nt: TGTGCCAGCAGTGTGACAGAAGCCGATGAAAAACTGTTTTTT

v_call: TRBV5-5
d_call: TRBD2
clone_size: -
j_call: TRBJ2-5
cdr3_aa: CASRTSGGTQETQYF
cdr3_nt: TGTGCCAGCAGAACTAGCGGGGGAACACAAGAGACCCAGTACTTC

v_call: TRBV18
d_call: -
clone_size: -
j_call: TRBJ1-4
cdr3_aa: CASSLFTGTIDEKLFF
cdr3_nt: TGTGCCAGCTCACTATTCACCGGGACAATAGATGAAAAACTGTTTTTT

v_call: TRBV30
d_call: -
clone_size: -
j_call: TRBJ2-6
cdr3_aa: CAWSVGSHSGANVLTF
cdr3_nt: TGTGCCTGGAGTGTAGGGAGTCACTCTGGGGCCAACGTCCTGACTTTC

v_call: TRBV9
d_call: -
clone_size: -
j_call: TRBJ2-7
cdr3_aa: CASSVGNGLNYEQYF
cdr3_nt: TGTGCCAGCAGCGTAGGTAACGGACTTAACTACGAGCAGTACTTC

v_call: TRBV7-3
d_call: TRBD2
clone_size: -
j_call: TRBJ2-3
cdr3_aa: CASSPGLETDTQYF
cdr3_nt: TGTGCCAGCAGCCCGGGACTAGAGACAGATACGCAGTATTTT

v_call: TRBV2
d_call: -
clone_size: -
j_call: TRBJ2-5
cdr3_aa: CASSERVQETQYF
cdr3_nt: TGTGCCAGCAGTGAGCGGGTCCAAGAGACCCAGTACTTC